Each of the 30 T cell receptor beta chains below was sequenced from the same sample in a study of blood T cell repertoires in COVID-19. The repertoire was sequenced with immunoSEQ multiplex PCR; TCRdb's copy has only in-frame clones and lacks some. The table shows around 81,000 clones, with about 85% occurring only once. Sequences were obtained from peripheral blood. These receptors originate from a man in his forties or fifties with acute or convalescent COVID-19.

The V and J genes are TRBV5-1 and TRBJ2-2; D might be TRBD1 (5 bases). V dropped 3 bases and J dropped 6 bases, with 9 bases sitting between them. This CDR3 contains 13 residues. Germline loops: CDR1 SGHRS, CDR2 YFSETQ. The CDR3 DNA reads TGCGCCAGCAGCTACCAGGGATCCGGGGAGCTGTTTTTT. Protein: CASSYQGSGELFF.

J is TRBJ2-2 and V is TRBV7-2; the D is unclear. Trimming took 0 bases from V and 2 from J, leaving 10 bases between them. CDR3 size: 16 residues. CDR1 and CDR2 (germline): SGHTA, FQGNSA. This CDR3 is CASSLAPPRNTGELFF. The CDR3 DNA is TGTGCCAGCAGCTTAGCCCCTCCTAGAAACACCGGGGAGCTGTTTTTT.

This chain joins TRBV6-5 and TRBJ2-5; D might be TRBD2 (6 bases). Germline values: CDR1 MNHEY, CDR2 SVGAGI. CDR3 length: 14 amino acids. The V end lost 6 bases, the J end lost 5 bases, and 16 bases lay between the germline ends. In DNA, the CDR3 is TGTGCCAGCAGCCCCCCGGCGGGGAGGGAGACCCAGTACTTC. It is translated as CASSPPAGRETQYF.

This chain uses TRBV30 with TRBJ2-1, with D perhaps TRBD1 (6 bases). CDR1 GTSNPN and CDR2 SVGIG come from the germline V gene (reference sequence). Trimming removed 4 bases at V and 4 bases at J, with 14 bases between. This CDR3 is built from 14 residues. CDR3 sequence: CAWKSQGTYNEQFF. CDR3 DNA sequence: TGTGCCTGGAAGAGTCAGGGGACATACAATGAGCAGTTCTTC.

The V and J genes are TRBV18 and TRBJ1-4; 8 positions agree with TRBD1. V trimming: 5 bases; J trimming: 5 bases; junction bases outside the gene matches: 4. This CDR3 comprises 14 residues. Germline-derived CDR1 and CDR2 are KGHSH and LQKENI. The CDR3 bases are TGTGCCAGCTCAGCCGGGACAGGCAATGAAAAACTGTTTTTT. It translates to CASSAGTGNEKLFF.

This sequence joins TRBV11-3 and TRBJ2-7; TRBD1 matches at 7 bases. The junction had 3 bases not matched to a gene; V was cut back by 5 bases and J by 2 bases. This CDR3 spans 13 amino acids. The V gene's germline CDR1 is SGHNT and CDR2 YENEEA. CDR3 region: CASSPGTAYEQYF. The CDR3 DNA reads TGTGCCAGCAGCCCCGGGACAGCCTACGAGCAGTACTTC.

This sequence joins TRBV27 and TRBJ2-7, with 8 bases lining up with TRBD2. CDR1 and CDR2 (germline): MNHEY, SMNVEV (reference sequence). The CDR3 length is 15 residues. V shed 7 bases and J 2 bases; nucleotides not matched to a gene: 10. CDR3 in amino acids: CASTPPGGSPYEQYF. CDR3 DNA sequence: TGTGCCAGCACACCCCCGGGGGGGTCGCCCTACGAGCAGTACTTC.

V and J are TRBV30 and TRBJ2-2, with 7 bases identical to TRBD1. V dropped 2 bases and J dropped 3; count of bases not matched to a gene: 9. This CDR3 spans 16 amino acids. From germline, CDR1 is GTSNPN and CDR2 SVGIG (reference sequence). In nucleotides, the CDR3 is TGTGCCTGGAGTCCGAAGGGGGCCGGAGACACCGGGGAGCTGTTTTTT. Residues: CAWSPKGAGDTGELFF.

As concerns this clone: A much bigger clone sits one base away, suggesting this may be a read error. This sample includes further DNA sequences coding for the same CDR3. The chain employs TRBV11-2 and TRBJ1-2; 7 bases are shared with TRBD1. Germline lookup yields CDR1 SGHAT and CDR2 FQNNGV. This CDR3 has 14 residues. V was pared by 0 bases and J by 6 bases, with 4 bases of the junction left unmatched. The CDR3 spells CASSLDRTGDGYTF. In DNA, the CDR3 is TGTGCCAGCAGCTTAGACCGGACAGGAGATGGCTACACCTTC.

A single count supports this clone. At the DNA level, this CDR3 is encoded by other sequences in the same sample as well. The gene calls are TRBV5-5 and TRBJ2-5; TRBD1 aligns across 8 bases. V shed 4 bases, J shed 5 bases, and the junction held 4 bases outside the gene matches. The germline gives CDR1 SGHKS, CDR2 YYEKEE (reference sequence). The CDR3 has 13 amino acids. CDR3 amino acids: CASSPTGAETQYF. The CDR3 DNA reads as TGTGCCAGCAGCCCGACAGGGGCGGAGACCCAGTACTTC.

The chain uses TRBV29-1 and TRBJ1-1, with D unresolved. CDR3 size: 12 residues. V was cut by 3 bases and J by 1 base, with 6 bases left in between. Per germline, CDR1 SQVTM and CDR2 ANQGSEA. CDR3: CSVERENTEAFF. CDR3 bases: TGCAGCGTTGAGAGGGAGAACACTGAAGCTTTCTTT.

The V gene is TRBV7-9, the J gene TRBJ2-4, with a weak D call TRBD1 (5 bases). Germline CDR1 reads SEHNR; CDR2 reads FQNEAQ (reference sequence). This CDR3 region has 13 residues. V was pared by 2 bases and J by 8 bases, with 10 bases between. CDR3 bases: TGTGCCAGCAGCTTACCATTAGGGGACATTCAGTACTTC. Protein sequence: CASSLPLGDIQYF.

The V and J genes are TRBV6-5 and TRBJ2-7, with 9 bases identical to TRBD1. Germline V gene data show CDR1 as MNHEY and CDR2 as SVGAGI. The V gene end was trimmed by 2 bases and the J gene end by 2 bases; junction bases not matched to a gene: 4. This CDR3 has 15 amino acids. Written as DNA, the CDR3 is TGTGCCAGCAGTTACGAAGGGACAGGGACCTACGAGCAGTACTTC. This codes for CASSYEGTGTYEQYF.

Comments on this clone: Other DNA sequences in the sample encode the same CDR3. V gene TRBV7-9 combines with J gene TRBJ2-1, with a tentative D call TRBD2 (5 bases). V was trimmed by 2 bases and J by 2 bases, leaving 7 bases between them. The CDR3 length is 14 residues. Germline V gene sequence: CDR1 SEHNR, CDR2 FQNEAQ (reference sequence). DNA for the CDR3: TGTGCCAGCAGCTTATCGGGAACCTACAATGAGCAGTTCTTC. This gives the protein CASSLSGTYNEQFF.

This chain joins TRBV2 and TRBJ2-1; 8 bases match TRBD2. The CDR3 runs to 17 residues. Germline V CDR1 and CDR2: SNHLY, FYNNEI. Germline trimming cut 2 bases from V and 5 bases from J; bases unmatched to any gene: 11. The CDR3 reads CASSESLGLGEHNEQFF. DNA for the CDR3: TGTGCCAGCAGTGAATCTTTGGGACTAGGGGAACACAATGAGCAGTTCTTC.

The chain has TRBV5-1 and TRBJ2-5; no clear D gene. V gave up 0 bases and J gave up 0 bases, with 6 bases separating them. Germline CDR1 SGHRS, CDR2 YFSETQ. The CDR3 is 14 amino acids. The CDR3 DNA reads TGCGCCAGCAGCTTGGGTCAGGACCAAGAGACCCAGTACTTC. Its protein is CASSLGQDQETQYF.

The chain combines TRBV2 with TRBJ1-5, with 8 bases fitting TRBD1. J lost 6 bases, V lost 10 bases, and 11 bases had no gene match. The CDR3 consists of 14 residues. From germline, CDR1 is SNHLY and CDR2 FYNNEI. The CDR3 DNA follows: TGTGCCACTGCCGACAGGGGAGGACGTCAGCCCCAGCATTTT. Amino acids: CATADRGGRQPQHF.

DNA for the CDR3: TGTGCCAGCAGCACACGGACTAGCGGGGGGGCAGGGGATACGCAGTATTTT. Protein: CASSTRTSGGAGDTQYF. The rearrangement uses TRBV3-1 (or the pseudogene TRBV3-2) and TRBJ2-3; 15 bases fit TRBD2. After removal of 5 bases from V and 6 bases from J, the junction contained 9 bases not matched to a gene. Looked up from germline, CDR1 is LGHDT and CDR2 is YNNKEL (reference sequence). The CDR3 is 17 amino acids.

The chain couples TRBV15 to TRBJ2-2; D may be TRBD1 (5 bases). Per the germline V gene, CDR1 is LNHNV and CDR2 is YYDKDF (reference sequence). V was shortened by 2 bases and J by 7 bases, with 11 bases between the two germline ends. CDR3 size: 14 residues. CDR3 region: CATSRTRDRGELFF. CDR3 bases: TGTGCCACCAGCAGAACCAGGGATCGCGGGGAGCTGTTTTTT.

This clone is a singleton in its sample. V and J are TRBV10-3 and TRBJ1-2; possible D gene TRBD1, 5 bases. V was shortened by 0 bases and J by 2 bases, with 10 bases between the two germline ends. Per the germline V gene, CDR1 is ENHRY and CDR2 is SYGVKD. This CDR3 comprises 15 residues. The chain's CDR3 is CAISESMTANYGYTF. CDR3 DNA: TGTGCCATCAGTGAGTCGATGACAGCGAACTATGGCTACACCTTC.

CDR3 coding DNA: TGTGCCAGCAGCCAGAGCGCTCGCTCCTACAATGAGCAGTTCTTC. Translation: CASSQSARSYNEQFF. The genes are TRBV7-6 and TRBJ2-1; D is ambiguous. Per germline, CDR1 SGHVS and CDR2 FNYEAQ. CDR3 size: 15 residues. V dropped 5 bases and J dropped 0 bases, with 11 bases sitting between them.

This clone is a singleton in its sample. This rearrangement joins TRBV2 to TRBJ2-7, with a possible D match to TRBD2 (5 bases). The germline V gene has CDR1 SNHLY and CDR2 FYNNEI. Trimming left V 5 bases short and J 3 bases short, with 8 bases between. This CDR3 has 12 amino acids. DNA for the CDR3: TGTGCCAGCAGTTTAGAGGGCTACGAGCAGTACTTC. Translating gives CASSLEGYEQYF.

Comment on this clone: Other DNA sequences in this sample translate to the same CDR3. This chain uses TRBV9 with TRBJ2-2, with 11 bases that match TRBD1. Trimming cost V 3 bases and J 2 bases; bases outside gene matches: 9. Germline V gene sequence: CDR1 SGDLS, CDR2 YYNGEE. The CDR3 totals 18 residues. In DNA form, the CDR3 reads TGTGCCAGCAGCGCACTCACCGGGACAGGGGGAAACACCGGGGAGCTGTTTTTT. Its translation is CASSALTGTGGNTGELFF.

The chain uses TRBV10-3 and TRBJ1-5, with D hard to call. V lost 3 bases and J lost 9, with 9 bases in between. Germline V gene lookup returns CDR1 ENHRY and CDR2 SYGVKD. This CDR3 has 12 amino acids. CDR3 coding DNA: TGTGCCATCAGTGACTTTGGCGGGCCCCAGCATTTT. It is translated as CAISDFGGPQHF.

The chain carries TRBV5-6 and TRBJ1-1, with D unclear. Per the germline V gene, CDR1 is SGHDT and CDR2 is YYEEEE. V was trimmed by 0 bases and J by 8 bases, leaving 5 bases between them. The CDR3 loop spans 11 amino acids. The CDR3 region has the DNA TGTGCCAGCAGCTTGGATGCGGAAGCTTTCTTT. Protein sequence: CASSLDAEAFF. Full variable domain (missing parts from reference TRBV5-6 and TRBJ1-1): DAGVTQSPTHLIKTRGQQVTLRCSPKSGHDTVSWYQQALGQGPQFIFQYYEEEERQRGNFPDRFSGHQFPNYSSELNVNALLLGDSALYLCASSLDAEAFFGQGTRLTVV.

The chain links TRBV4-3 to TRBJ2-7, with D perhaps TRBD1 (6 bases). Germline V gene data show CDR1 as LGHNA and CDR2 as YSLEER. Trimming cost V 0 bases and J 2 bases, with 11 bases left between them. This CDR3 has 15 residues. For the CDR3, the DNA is TGCGCCAGCAGCCAAGAAGAGAAGGGGGCCTACGAGCAGTACTTC. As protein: CASSQEEKGAYEQYF.

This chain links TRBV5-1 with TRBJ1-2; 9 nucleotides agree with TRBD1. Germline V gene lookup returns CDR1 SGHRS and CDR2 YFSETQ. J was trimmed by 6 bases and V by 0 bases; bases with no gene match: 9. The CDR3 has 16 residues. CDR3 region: CASSLVGTGKVDGYTF. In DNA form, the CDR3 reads TGCGCCAGCAGCTTGGTCGGGACAGGGAAGGTCGATGGCTACACCTTC.

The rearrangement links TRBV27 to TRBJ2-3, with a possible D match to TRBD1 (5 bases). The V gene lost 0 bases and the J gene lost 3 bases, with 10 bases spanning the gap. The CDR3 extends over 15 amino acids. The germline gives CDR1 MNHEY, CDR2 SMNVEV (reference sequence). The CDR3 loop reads CASSLSAGLTDTQYF. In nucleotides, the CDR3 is TGTGCCAGCAGTTTATCGGCAGGGCTGACAGATACGCAGTATTTT.

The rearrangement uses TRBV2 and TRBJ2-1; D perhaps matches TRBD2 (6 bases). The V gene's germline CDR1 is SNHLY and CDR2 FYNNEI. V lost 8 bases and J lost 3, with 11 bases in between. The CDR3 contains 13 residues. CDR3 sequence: CASRRGDYNEQFF. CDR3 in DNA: TGTGCCAGCCGACGCGGGGACTACAATGAGCAGTTCTTC.

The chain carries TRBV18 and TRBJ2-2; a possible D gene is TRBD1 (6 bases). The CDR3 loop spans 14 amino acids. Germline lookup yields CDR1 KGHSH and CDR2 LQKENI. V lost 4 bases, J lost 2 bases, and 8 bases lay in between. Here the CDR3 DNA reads TGTGCCAGCTCACGGACAGATAACACCGGGGAGCTGTTTTTT. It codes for CASSRTDNTGELFF.